Listed below are T cell receptor beta chains from one sample, sequenced in a study of shared clonotypes between healthy human individuals. Generated by immunoSEQ multiplex PCR, the TCRdb table keeps only in-frame clones and is missing some. The sample yields 2 million to 2.5 million clones, approximately 95% seen once. Sequenced input: naive CD4+ T cells from PBMCs. These receptor sequences come from a man aged 18 to 30 in good health. Some clones in this sample may be carry-over from other donors' samples. CDR3s include the opening cysteine and the closing phenylalanine or tryptophan. The D gene is left open where the match is weak.

j_call cdr3_length d_call v_call cdr3_nt cdr3_aa
TRBJ2-1 17 - TRBV4-1 TGCGCCAGCAGCCAAGATAGGAGGTCAGCGTCCTACAATGAGCAGTTCTTC CASSQDRRSASYNEQFF
TRBJ2-3 14 TRBD2 TRBV5-1 TGCGCCAGCTTTCCGACTAGCGGCACAGATACGCAGTATTTT CASFPTSGTDTQYF
TRBJ2-1 15 TRBD2 TRBV7-8 TGTGCCAGCTCGGAGGGACTAGCATATTTTAATGAGCAGTTCTTC CASSEGLAYFNEQFF
TRBJ1-2 14 TRBD1 TRBV28 TGTGCCAGCAGTCGACAGGGGGCGAGGTATGGCTACACCTTC CASSRQGARYGYTF
TRBJ2-1 12 - TRBV27 TGTGCCAGCAGTTTGCAGGGCAATGAGCAGTTCTTC CASSLQGNEQFF
TRBJ2-7 14 - TRBV9 TGTGCCAGCAGCGTAGCGGCTGTAGAGTCCGAGCAGTACTTC CASSVAAVESEQYF
TRBJ2-7 13 - TRBV28 TGTGCCACCGGTCGCCAGCCCACCTACGAGCAGTACTTC CATGRQPTYEQYF
TRBJ2-5 13 - TRBV6-1 TGTGCCAGCAGCCCCATGTTTGCGGAGACCCAGTACTTC CASSPMFAETQYF
TRBJ1-2 13 - TRBV4-1 TGCGCCAGCAGCCAAGAGACTAGCTATGGCTACACCTTC CASSQETSYGYTF
TRBJ2-1 15 - TRBV7-2 TGTGCCAGCAGCATGGCGGGGACCTCCTACAATGAGCAGTTCTTC CASSMAGTSYNEQFF
TRBJ2-3 15 - TRBV28 TGTGCCAGCAGTTTGTCGAGGGAGGGCACAGATACGCAGTATTTT CASSLSREGTDTQYF
TRBJ1-1 15 - TRBV5-1 TGCGCCAGCAGCTTGGACTTTCCTATGAACACTGAAGCTTTCTTT CASSLDFPMNTEAFF
TRBJ2-7 13 TRBD1 TRBV7-8 TGTGCCAGCAGCTCGGACAGGCCTTACGAGCAGTACTTC CASSSDRPYEQYF
TRBJ1-5 14 TRBD1 TRBV7-9 TGTGCCAGCAGCTTAGGACAGGGTGATCAGCCCCAGCATTTT CASSLGQGDQPQHF